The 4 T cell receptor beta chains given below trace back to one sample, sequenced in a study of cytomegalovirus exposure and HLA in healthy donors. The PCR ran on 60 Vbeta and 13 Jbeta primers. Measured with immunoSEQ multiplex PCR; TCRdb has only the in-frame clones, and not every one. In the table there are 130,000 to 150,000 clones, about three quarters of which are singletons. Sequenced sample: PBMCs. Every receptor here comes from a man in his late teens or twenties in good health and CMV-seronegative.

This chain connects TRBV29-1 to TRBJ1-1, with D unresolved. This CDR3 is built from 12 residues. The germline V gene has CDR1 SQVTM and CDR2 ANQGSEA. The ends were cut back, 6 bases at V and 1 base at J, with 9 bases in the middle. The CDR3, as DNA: TGCAGCGTCGCCAGAGGGAACACTGAAGCTTTCTTT. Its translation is CSVARGNTEAFF. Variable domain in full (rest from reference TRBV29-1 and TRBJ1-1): SAVISQKPSRDICQRGTSLTIQCQVDSQVTMMFWYRQQPGQSLTLIATANQGSEATYESGFVIDKFPISRPNLTFSTLTVSNMSPEDSSIYLCSVARGNTEAFFGQGTRLTVV.

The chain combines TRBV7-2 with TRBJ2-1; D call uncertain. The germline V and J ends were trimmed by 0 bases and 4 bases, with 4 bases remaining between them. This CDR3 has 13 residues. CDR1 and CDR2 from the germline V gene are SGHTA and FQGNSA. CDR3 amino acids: CASSLARYNEQFF. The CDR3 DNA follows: TGTGCCAGCAGCTTAGCTCGTTACAATGAGCAGTTCTTC. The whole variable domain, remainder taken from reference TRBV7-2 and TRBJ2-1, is GAGVSQSPSNKVTEKGKDVELRCDPISGHTALYWYRQSLGQGLEFLIYFQGNSAPDKSGLPSDRFSAERTGGSVSTLTIQRTQQEDSAVYLCASSLARYNEQFFGPGTRLTVL.

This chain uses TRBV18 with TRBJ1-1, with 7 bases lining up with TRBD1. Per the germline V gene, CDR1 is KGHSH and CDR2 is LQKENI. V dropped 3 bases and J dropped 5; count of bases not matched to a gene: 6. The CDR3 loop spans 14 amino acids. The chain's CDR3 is CASSPQGVRTEAFF. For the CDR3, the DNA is TGTGCCAGCTCACCCCAGGGGGTGAGGACTGAAGCTTTCTTT.

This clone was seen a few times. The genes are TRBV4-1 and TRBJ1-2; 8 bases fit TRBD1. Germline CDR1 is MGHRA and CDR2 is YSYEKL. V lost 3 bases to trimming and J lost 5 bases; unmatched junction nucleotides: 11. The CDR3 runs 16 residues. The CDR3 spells CASSHAPPGGGYGYTF. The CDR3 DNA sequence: TGCGCCAGCAGCCATGCCCCACCAGGGGGCGGTTATGGCTACACCTTC.